This TCR delta chain was documented in a study of gamma-delta chains in newborns, infants, children. Looking at the study overall: Microbial exposure reportedly drives polyclonal innate γδ T cell expansion after birth.

TCRdb re-called the reads with CATT. The sample includes about 2,600 delta-chain clones, under 1.2% of them seen just once. Germline CDR1 GEAIGNYY, CDR2 EKD. Losses at the gene ends were 3 bases for V and 2 bases for J; bases not matched to a gene: 4. This CDR3 contains 14 residues. This clone counts as large. At the DNA level, this CDR3 is encoded by other sequences in the same sample as well. V usage is TRDV2 and J usage is TRDJ1; 8 nucleotides agree with TRDD3. This receptor was taken from a child who was a newborn, infant or young child, either healthy, febrile or measles-vaccinated (not recorded which). The sequencing sample was made of blood. The CDR3: CACDFLGDTDKLIF. The CDR3 DNA follows: TGTGCCTGTGACTTTTTGGGGGATACCGATAAACTCATCTTT.